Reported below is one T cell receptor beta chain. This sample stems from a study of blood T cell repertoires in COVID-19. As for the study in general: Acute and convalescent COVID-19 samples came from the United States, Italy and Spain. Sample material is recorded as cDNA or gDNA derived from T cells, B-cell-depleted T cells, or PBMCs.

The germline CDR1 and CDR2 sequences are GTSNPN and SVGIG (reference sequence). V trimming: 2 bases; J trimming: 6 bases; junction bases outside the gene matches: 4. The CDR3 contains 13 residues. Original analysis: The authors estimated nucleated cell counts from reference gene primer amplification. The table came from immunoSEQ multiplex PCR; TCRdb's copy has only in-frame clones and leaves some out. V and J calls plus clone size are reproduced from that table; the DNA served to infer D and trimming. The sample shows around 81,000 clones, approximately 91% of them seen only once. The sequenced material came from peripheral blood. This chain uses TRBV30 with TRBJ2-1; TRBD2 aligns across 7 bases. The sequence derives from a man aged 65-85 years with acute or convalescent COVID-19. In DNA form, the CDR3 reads TGTGCCTGGAGTACCGGACTAGTCAATGAGCAGTTCTTC. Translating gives CAWSTGLVNEQFF.